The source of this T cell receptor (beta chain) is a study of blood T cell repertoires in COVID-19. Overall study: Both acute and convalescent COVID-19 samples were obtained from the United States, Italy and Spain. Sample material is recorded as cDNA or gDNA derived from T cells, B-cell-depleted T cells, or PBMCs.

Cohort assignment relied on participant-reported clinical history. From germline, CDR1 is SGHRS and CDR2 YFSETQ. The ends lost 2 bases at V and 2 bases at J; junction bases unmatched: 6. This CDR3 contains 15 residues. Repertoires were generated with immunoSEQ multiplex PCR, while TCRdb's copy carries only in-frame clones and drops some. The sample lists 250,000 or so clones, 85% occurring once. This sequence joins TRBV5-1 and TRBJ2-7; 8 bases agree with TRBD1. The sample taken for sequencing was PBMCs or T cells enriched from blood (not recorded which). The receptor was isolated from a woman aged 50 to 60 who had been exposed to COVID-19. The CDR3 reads CASSFLQGAPYEQYF. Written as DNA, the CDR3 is TGCGCCAGCAGCTTTTTGCAGGGGGCACCCTACGAGCAGTACTTC.